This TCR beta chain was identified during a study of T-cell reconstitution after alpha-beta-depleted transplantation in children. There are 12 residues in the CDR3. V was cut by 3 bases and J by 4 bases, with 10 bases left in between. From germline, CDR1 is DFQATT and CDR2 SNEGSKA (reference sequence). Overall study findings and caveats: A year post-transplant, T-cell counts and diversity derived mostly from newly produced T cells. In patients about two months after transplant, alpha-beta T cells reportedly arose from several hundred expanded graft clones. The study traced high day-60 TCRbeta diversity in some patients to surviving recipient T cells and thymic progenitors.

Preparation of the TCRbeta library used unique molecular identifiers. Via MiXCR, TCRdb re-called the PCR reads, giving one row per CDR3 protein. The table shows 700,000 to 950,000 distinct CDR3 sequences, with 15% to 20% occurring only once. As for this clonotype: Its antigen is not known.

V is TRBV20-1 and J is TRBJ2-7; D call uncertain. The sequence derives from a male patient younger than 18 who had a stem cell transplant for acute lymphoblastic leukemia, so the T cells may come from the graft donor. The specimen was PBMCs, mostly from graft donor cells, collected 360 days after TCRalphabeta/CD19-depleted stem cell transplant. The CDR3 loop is CSASLGPYEQYF. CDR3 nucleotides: TGCAGTGCTAGCCTAGGACCTTACGAGCAGTACTTC.